The rows below give T cell receptor beta chains drawn from one sample of a study of CD8 T cells in ankylosing spondylitis. TCRdb processed the 5' RACE reads anew with MiXCR; each CDR3 protein has one entry. The sample consists of more than 150,000 distinct CDR3 sequences, around a sixth of them appearing once. The sample was blood, either unsorted or a sorted T cell fraction (not recorded which). The receptor set was obtained from a male donor aged 5-29 years with ankylosing spondylitis or in good health (not recorded which). CDR3s leave out the opening cysteine and the closing phenylalanine or tryptophan. Fields, in order: clone size, V gene, J gene, CDR3 protein. Expanded clones are given a class, and other clones once, few, many or no size at all.

-,TRBV10-3,TRBJ2-1,AISDGRPSYNEQF
many,TRBV18,TRBJ1-4,ASSPPAAGSNEKLF
-,TRBV29-1,TRBJ2-3,SGLAGEWDTQY
many,TRBV28,TRBJ2-1,ASSFFLTSGRNEQF
-,TRBV19,TRBJ2-1,ASSKWASGRAVQDEQF
many,TRBV20-1,TRBJ2-1,SAQEGEGGGKF
many,TRBV2,TRBJ2-5,ASSGWGRGQTEETQY
many,TRBV4-1,TRBJ2-1,ASSQDLDSGSFNEQF
many,TRBV11-2,TRBJ2-2,ASSLDFRGANTGELF
many,TRBV12-3/TRBV12-4,TRBJ2-3,ACTGEYTQY
few,TRBV15,TRBJ1-1,ATASGNTEAF
few,TRBV20-1,TRBJ2-1,SARERGTYNEQF
many,TRBV12-3/TRBV12-4,TRBJ2-3,ASSRTSGISTDTQY
-,TRBV29-1,TRBJ2-2,SVDGNGELF
many,TRBV29-1,TRBJ2-3,SVQTPRRTDTQY
many,TRBV4-2,TRBJ2-2,ASSQALGGGGELF
many,TRBV4-1,TRBJ2-1,ASSHGIAGPLRNEQF
-,TRBV7-2,TRBJ2-5,ASSSPGQGVGRQY
-,TRBV30,TRBJ2-6,AWRRGRGSGANVLT
-,TRBV27,TRBJ1-2,ASGERGNYGYT
many,TRBV5-1,TRBJ2-2,ASSPGSLGTGELF
many,TRBV4-2,TRBJ2-1,ASSRVGPSYNEQF
-,TRBV7-6,TRBJ2-7,ASSLGQEVWYEQY
many,TRBV29-1,TRBJ1-1,SVERGGQGGTEAF
few,TRBV20-1,TRBJ2-1,SARDEMTSGAYNEQF
once,TRBV3-1,TRBJ2-1,ASRFRQTSNEQF
many,TRBV15,TRBJ2-7,ATSRDGSGTLDEQY
-,TRBV3-1,TRBJ2-1,ASSQASGVDEQF
-,TRBV24-1,TRBJ2-1,ATSPSGRGNEQF
many,TRBV23-1,TRBJ2-5,ASSRKGGKETQY
-,TRBV12-3/TRBV12-4,TRBJ1-1,ASSSQGKNTEAF
-,TRBV9,TRBJ2-1,ASSARASGLAPYNEQF
many,TRBV5-1,TRBJ1-1,ASRQVGGQRPTEEAF
-,TRBV20-1,TRBJ2-5,SASVGTGKIARVQETQY
many,TRBV20-1,TRBJ1-5,SASGTGYNQPQH
many,TRBV6-1,TRBJ2-3,ASSEGVAVAVRYTSTDTQY
many,TRBV5-1,TRBJ1-2,ASSQIGQVDGYT
many,TRBV4-1,TRBJ2-6,ASSQEWGPISSGANVLT
-,TRBV6-5,TRBJ2-1,ASRLIKQVLRYNEQF
many,TRBV21-1,TRBJ2-2,ASSKKRGTKNTGELF
-,TRBV13,TRBJ2-1,ASSLTTGTYNEQF
many,TRBV12-3/TRBV12-4,TRBJ2-3,ASSLRLAGVSTDTQY
-,TRBV2,TRBJ2-3,ASSDPVRITDTQY
many,TRBV19,TRBJ2-1,ASSILAGGGYNEQF
many,TRBV24-1,TRBJ2-1,ATSESSGQGFGEQF
many,TRBV19,TRBJ2-5,ASSMGVPSGETQY
many,TRBV12-3/TRBV12-4,TRBJ1-1,ASSPKDRLNTEAF
many,TRBV29-1,TRBJ2-3,SVDPPGGGSTDTQY